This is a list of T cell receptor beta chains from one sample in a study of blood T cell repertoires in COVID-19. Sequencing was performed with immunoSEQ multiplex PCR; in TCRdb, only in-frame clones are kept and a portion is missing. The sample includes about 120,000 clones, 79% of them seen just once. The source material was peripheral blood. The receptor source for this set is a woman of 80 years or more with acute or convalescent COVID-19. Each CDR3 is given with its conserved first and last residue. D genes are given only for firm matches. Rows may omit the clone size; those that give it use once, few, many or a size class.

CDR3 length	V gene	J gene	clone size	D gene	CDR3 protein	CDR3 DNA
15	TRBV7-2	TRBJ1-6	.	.	CASSLDSGNNSPLHF	TGTGCCAGCAGCTTAGATTCAGGGAATAATTCACCCCTCCACTTT
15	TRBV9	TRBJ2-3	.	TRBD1	CASSVGPGQTDTQYF	TGTGCCAGCAGCGTAGGCCCGGGACAGACAGATACGCAGTATTTT
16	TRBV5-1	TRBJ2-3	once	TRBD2	CASSFLGLAGTDTQYF	TGCGCCAGCAGCTTCCTTGGACTAGCGGGCACAGATACGCAGTATTTT
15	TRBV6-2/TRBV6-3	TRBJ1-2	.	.	CASSYGGEWAYGYTF	TGTGCCAGCAGTTACGGCGGGGAGTGGGCCTATGGCTACACCTTC
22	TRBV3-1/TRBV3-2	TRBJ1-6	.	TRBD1	CASSQEVLIHHRGHGYNSPLHF	TGTGCCAGCAGCCAAGAAGTATTAATCCACCACAGGGGGCATGGCTATAATTCACCCCTCCACTTT
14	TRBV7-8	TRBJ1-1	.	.	CASSLGVLNTEAFF	TGTGCCAGCAGCTTAGGCGTATTGAACACTGAAGCTTTCTTT
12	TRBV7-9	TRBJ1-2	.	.	CASSLAQEGYTF	TGTGCCAGCAGCTTAGCGCAAGAGGGCTACACCTTC
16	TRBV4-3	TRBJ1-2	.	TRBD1	CASSQDLGQGADGYTF	TGCGCCAGCAGCCAAGATTTGGGACAGGGGGCTGATGGCTACACCTTC
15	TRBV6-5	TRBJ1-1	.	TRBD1	CASSYSRQGGTEAFF	TGTGCCAGCAGTTACTCGAGACAGGGGGGGACTGAAGCTTTCTTT
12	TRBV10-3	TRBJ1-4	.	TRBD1	CAIRDRDEKLFF	TGTGCCATCAGGGACAGGGATGAAAAACTGTTTTTT
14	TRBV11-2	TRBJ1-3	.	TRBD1	CASSPTGSGNTIYF	TGTGCCAGCAGCCCGACAGGGTCCGGAAACACCATATATTTT
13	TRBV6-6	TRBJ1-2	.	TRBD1	CASSITGDYGYTF	TGTGCCAGCAGTATAACAGGGGACTATGGCTACACCTTC
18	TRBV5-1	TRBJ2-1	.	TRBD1	CASSFEPYRGLGYNEQFF	TGCGCCAGCAGCTTCGAGCCGTACAGGGGGCTCGGGTACAATGAGCAGTTCTTC
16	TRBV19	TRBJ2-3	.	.	CASNQLSAVGTDTQYF	TGTGCCAGTAATCAACTTTCGGCGGTGGGCACAGATACGCAGTATTTT
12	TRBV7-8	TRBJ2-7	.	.	CASSQTAYEQYF	TGTGCCAGCAGCCAGACAGCCTACGAGCAGTACTTC
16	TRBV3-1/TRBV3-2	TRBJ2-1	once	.	CASSQDPQGSYNEQFF	TGTGCCAGCAGTCAAGACCCCCAGGGATCCTACAATGAGCAGTTCTTC
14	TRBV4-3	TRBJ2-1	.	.	CASSQVVRSDEQFF	TGCGCCAGCAGCCAAGTTGTCAGGTCCGATGAGCAGTTCTTC
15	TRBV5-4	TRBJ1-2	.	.	CASSLERLPLYGYTF	TGTGCCAGCAGCTTGGAAAGACTGCCCCTCTATGGCTACACCTTC
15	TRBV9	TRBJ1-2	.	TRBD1	CASSPRDRGNYGYTF	TGTGCCAGCAGCCCTCGGGACAGGGGTAACTATGGCTACACCTTC
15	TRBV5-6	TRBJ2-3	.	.	CASSLRQRSTDTQYF	TGTGCCAGCAGCTTGAGACAACGTAGCACAGATACGCAGTATTTT
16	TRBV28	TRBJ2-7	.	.	CASSSTDGKGYYEQYF	TGTGCCAGCAGCTCCACGGACGGGAAAGGTTACTACGAGCAGTACTTC
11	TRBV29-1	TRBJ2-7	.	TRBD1	CSVGQGDEQYF	TGCAGCGTGGGACAGGGGGACGAGCAGTACTTC
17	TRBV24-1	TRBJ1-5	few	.	CATSDFWAAEGNQPQHF	TGTGCCACCAGTGATTTTTGGGCGGCCGAGGGTAATCAGCCCCAGCATTTT
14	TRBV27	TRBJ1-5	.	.	CASSYTGVNQPQHF	TGTGCCAGCAGTTATACAGGAGTCAATCAGCCCCAGCATTTT
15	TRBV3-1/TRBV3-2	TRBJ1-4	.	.	CASSPQDRRMEKLFF	TGTGCCAGCAGCCCCCAAGACAGGCGGATGGAAAAACTGTTTTTT
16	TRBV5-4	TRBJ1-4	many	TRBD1	CASSADRGITNEKLFF	TGTGCCAGCAGCGCCGACAGGGGGATCACTAATGAAAAACTGTTTTTT
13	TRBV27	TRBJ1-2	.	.	CASSPTGFDGYTF	TGTGCCAGCAGTCCTACAGGGTTCGATGGCTACACCTTC
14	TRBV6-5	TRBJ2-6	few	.	CASSYLSGANVLTF	TGTGCCAGCAGTTACCTCTCTGGGGCCAACGTCCTGACTTTC